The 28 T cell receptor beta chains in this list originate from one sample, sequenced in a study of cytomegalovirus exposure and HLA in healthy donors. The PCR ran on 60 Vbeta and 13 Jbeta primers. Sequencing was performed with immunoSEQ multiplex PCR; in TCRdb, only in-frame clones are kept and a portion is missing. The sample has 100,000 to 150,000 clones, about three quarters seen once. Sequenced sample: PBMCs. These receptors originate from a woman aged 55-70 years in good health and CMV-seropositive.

The CDR3 loop is CASSPRIGQPNTEAFF. CDR3 nucleotide sequence: TGTGCCAGCAGCCCACGAATAGGACAGCCGAACACTGAAGCTTTCTTT. The chain employs TRBV7-9 and TRBJ1-1, with D perhaps matching TRBD1 (6 bases). V was cut by 5 bases and J by 1 base, with 17 bases left in between. The CDR3 has 16 residues. Germline CDR1 and CDR2: SEHNR and FQNEAQ (reference sequence).

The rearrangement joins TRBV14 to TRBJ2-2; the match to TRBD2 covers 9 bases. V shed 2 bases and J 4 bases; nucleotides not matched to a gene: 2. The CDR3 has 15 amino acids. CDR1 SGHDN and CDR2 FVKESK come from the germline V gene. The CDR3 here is CASSQLAGLTGELFF. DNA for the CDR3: TGTGCCAGCAGCCAACTAGCGGGACTCACCGGGGAGCTGTTTTTT.

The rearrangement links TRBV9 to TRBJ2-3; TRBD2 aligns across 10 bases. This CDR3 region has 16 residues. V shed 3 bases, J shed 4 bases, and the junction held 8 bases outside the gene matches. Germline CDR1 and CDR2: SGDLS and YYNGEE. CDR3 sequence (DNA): TGTGCCAGCAGCGCCTCCGAGCGGGAGGGGGCAGATACGCAGTATTTT. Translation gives CASSASEREGADTQYF. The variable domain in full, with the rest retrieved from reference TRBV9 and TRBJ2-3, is DSGVTQTPKHLITATGQRVTLRCSPRSGDLSVYWYQQSLDQGLQFLIQYYNGEERAKGNILERFSAQQFPDLHSELNLSSLELGDSALYFCASSASEREGADTQYFGPGTRLTVL.

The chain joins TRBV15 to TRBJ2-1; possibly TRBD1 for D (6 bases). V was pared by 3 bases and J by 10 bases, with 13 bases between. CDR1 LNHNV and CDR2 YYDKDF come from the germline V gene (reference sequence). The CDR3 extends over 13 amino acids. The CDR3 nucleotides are TGTGCCACCAGCAGGGGGGCACAGAGCGAGCAGTTCTTC. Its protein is CATSRGAQSEQFF.

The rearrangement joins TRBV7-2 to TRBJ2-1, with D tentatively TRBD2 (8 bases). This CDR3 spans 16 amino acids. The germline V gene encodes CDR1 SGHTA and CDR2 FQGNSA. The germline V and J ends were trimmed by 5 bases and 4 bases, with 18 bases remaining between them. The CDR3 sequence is CASSREGAVTYNEQFF. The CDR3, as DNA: TGTGCCAGCAGCCGGGAGGGGGCCGTAACTTACAATGAGCAGTTCTTC.

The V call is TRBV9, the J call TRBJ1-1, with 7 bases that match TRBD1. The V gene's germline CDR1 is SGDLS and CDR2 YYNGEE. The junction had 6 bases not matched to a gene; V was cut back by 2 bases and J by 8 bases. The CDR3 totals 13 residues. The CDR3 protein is CASSVPGQKEAFF. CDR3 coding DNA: TGTGCCAGCAGCGTGCCGGGACAGAAGGAAGCTTTCTTT.

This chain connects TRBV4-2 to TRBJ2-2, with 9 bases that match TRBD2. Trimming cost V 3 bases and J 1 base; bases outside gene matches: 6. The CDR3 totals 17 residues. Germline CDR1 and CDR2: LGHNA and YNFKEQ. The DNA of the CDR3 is TGTGCCAGCAGCCAGGCCGGGACTAGCAAGAACACCGGGGAGCTGTTTTTT. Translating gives CASSQAGTSKNTGELFF.

CDR3: CASRQGRGPLHF. The CDR3 DNA follows: TGTGCCAGCAGACAGGGACGAGGACCCCTCCACTTT. The chain combines TRBV6-5 with TRBJ1-6, with D maybe TRBD1 (6 bases). The germline V gene encodes CDR1 MNHEY and CDR2 SVGAGI. The CDR3 extends over 12 amino acids. Trimming stripped 6 bases from V and 12 bases from J, with 12 bases between.

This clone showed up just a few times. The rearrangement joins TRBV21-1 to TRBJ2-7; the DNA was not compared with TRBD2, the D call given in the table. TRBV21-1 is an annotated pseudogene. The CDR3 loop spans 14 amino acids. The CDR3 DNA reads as TGTGCCAGCAGCAGGCCGGACTTCGCCTACGAGCAGTACTTC. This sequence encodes CASSRPDFAYEQYF.

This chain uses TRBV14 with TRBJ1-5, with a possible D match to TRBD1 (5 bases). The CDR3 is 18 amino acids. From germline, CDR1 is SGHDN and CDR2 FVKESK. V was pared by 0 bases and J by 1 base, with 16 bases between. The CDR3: CASSQDLIGGVSNQPQHF. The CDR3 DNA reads TGTGCCAGCAGCCAAGATCTAATAGGAGGGGTAAGCAATCAGCCCCAGCATTTT. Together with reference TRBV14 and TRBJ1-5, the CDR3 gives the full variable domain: EAGVTQFPSHSVIEKGQTVTLRCDPISGHDNLYWYRRVMGKEIKFLLHFVKESKQDESGMPNNRFLAERTGGTYSTLKVQPAELEDSGVYFCASSQDLIGGVSNQPQHFGDGTRLSIL.

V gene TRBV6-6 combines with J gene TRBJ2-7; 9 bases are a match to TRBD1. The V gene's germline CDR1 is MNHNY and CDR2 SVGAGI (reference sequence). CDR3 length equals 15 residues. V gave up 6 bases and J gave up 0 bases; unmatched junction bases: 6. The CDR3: CASSRGQGSSYEQYF. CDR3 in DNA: TGTGCCAGCAGCCGAGGACAGGGGAGCTCCTACGAGCAGTACTTC.

The chain's CDR3 is CASSYRRRDTEAFF. DNA of the CDR3: TGTGCCAGCAGCTACAGGCGTCGGGACACTGAAGCTTTCTTT. The chain joins TRBV7-2 to TRBJ1-1; perhaps TRBD1 as D (5 bases). The CDR3 is 14 amino acids. Trimming pared 4 bases from V and 3 bases from J, leaving 12 bases between. Germline V gives CDR1 SGHTA, CDR2 FQGNSA.

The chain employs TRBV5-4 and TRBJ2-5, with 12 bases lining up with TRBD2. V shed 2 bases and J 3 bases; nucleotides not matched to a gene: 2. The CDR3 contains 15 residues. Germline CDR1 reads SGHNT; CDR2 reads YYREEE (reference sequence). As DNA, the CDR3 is TGTGCCAGCAGCTTTAGACTAGCGGGAGAAGAGACCCAGTACTTC. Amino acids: CASSFRLAGEETQYF. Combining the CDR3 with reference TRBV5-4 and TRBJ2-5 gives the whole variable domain ETGVTQSPTHLIKTRGQQVTLRCSSQSGHNTVSWYQQALGQGPQFIFQYYREEENGRGNFPPRFSGLQFPNYSSELNVNALELDDSALYLCASSFRLAGEETQYFGPGTRLLVL.

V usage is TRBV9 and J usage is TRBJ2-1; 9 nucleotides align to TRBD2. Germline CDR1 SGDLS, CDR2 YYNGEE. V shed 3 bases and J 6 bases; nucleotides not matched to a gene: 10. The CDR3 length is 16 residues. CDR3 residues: CASSEGSGGRGNEQFF. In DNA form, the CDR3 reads TGTGCCAGCAGCGAGGGGAGCGGGGGGAGGGGCAATGAGCAGTTCTTC.

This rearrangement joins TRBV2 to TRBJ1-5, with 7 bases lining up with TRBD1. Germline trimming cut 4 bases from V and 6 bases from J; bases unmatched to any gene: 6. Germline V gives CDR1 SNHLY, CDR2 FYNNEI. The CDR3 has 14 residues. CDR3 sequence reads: CASSVNRGGQPQHF. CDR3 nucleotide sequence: TGTGCCAGCAGTGTTAACAGGGGAGGTCAGCCCCAGCATTTT. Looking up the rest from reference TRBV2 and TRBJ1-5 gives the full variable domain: EPEVTQTPSHQVTQMGQEVILRCVPISNHLYFYWYRQILGQKVEFLVSFYNNEISEKSEIFDDQFSVERPDGSNFTLKIRSTKLEDSAMYFCASSVNRGGQPQHFGDGTRLSIL.

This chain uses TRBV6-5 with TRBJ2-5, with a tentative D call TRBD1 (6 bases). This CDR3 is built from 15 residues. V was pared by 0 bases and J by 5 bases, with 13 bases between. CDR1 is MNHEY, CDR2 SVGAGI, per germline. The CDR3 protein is CASSYSYRVSETQYF. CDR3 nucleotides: TGTGCCAGCAGTTACTCGTACAGGGTGTCGGAGACCCAGTACTTC.

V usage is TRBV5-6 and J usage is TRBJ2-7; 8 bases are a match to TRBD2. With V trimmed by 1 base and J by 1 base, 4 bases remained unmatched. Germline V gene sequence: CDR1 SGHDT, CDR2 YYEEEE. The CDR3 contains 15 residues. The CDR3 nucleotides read TGTGCCAGCAGCTTGTCGGCGGGGGGTTCCTACGAGCAGTACTTC. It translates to CASSLSAGGSYEQYF. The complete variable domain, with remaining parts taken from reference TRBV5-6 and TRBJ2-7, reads DAGVTQSPTHLIKTRGQQVTLRCSPKSGHDTVSWYQQALGQGPQFIFQYYEEEERQRGNFPDRFSGHQFPNYSSELNVNALLLGDSALYLCASSLSAGGSYEQYFGPGTRLTVT.

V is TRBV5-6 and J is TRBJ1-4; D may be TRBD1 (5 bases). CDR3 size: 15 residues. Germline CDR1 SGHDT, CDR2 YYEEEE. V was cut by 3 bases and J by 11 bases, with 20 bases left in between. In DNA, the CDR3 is TGTGCCAGCAGCTCAGGGAGCGGAGGGAGGGCGAAACTGTTTTTT. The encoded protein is CASSSGSGGRAKLFF.

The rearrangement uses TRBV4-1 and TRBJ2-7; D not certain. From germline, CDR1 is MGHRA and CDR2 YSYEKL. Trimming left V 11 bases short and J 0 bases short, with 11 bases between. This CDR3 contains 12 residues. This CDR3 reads CARTGHSYEQYF. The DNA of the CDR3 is TGCGCCCGAACGGGTCACTCCTACGAGCAGTACTTC.

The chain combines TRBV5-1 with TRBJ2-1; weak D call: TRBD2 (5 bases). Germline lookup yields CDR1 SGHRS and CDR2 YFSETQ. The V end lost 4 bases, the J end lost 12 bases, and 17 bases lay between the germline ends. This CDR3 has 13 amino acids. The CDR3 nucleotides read TGCGCCAGCAGCCCGGATGCCGGGATCGCGCAGTTCTTC. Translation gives CASSPDAGIAQFF.

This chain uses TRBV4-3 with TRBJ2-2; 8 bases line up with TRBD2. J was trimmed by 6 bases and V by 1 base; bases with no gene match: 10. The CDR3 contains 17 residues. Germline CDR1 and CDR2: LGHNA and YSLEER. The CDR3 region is CASSQGLPAGGPGELFF. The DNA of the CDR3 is TGCGCCAGCAGCCAAGGCCTTCCGGCGGGGGGTCCCGGGGAGCTGTTTTTT.

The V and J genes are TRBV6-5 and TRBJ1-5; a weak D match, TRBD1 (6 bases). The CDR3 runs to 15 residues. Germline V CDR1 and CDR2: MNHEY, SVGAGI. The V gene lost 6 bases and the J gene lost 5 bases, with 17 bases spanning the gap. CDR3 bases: TGTGCCAGCAGGAAAACAGGGTCCCGGGATCAGCCCCAGCATTTT. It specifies CASRKTGSRDQPQHF.

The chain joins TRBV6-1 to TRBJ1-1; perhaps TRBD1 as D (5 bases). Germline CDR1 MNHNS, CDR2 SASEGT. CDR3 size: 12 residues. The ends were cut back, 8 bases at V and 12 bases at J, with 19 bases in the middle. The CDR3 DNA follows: TGTGCCAGCCGGCGTTGGGGCGAGGTATCTTTCTTT. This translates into CASRRWGEVSFF.

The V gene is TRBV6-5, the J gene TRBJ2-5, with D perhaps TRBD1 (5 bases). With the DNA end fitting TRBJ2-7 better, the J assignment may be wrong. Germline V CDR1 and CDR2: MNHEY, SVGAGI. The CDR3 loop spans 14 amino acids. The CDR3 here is CASSYSPGKYEQYF. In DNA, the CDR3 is TGTGCCAGCAGTTACTCTCCAGGGAAGTACGAGCAGTACTTC.

CDR3 coding DNA: TGCGCCAGCAGCGTAACAGGGGTTAACAACATTCAGTACTTC. The encoded protein is CASSVTGVNNIQYF. The chain carries TRBV5-1 and TRBJ2-4; TRBD1 aligns across 7 bases. Germline-derived CDR1 and CDR2 are SGHRS and YFSETQ. The CDR3 is 14 amino acids. J was trimmed by 7 bases and V by 4 bases; bases with no gene match: 8.

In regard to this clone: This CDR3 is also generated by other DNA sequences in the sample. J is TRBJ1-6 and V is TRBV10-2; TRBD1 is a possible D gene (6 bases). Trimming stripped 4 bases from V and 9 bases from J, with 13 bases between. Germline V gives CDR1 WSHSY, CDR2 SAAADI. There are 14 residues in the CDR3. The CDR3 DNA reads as TGCGCCAGCAGTGTATCAGGGGTAGGTTCACCCCTCCACTTT. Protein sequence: CASSVSGVGSPLHF.

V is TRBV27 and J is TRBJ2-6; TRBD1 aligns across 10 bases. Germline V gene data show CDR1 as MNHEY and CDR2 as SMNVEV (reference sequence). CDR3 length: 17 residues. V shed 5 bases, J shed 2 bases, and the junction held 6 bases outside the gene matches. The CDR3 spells CASSKRQGATGANVLTF. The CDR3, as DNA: TGTGCCAGCAGTAAACGACAGGGGGCGACTGGGGCCAACGTCCTGACTTTC.

The CDR3 sequence: CASSRSGGGVDEQFF. In DNA form, the CDR3 reads TGCGCCAGCAGCCGAAGCGGGGGGGGAGTCGATGAGCAGTTCTTC. The chain has TRBV5-1 and TRBJ2-1; 10 nucleotides match TRBD2. This CDR3 region has 15 residues. The ends lost 4 bases at V and 8 bases at J; junction bases unmatched: 9. The germline V gene encodes CDR1 SGHRS and CDR2 YFSETQ.